These 29 T cell receptor beta chains came from one sample sequenced in a study of blood T cells in healthy people across ages. A sample-barcoded 5' primer and a J-beta primer mix were used in a second PCR of about 6 to 11 cycles. Each CDR3 protein gets one entry after TCRdb re-called the 5' RACE reads with MiXCR. The table includes 850,000 to 1,000,000 distinct CDR3 sequences, roughly 51% detected once. The sequencing input was blood. Receptors originate from a woman in her fifties or sixties in good health.

The rearrangement joins TRBV20-1 to TRBJ2-1; weak D call: TRBD2 (5 bases). V was cut by 6 bases and J by 9 bases, with 21 bases left in between. CDR1 is DFQATT, CDR2 SNEGSKA, per germline (reference sequence). CDR3 size: 14 residues. The CDR3 coding sequence is TGCAGTGCGCGAGGGCTAGCTGGAAAGCCTGAGCAGTTCTTC. This gives the protein CSARGLAGKPEQFF.

This rearrangement joins TRBV4-1 to TRBJ2-1; no clear D. V was shortened by 3 bases and J by 9 bases, with 12 bases between the two germline ends. Germline V CDR1 and CDR2: MGHRA, YSYEKL. This CDR3 region has 13 residues. The CDR3 DNA reads TGCGCCAGCAGCCAGTACTCTAGGGCTGAGCAGTTCTTC. Translation: CASSQYSRAEQFF.

This clonotype was detected only a few times. The chain couples TRBV6-2 or TRBV6-3 to TRBJ2-7; no definite D call. The V and J ends lost 3 bases and 1 base respectively, with 10 bases between them. CDR3 length: 14 amino acids. The germline V gene has CDR1 MNHEY and CDR2 SVGEGT. DNA for the CDR3: TGTGCCAGCAGTTATTCCACACATTCCTACGAGCAGTACTTC. Its protein product is CASSYSTHSYEQYF.

The CDR3 reads CASSEDPPYEQYF. The DNA of the CDR3 is TGTGCCAGCAGTGAAGACCCTCCCTACGAGCAGTACTTC. V usage is TRBV6-1 and J usage is TRBJ2-7, with D unresolved. CDR1 and CDR2 (germline): MNHNS, SASEGT. Trimming cost V 1 base and J 2 bases, with 6 bases left between them. The CDR3 spans 13 residues.

This clonotype has only a few counts. The V gene is TRBV5-4, the J gene TRBJ2-5, with 8 bases lining up with TRBD2. The germline V gene encodes CDR1 SGHNT and CDR2 YYREEE (reference sequence). The CDR3 consists of 16 residues. Losses at the gene ends were 2 bases for V and 2 bases for J; bases not matched to a gene: 8. The CDR3 DNA sequence: TGTGCCAGCAGCTTAGGGATTTTAGCGGGGCAAGAGACCCAGTACTTC. Translating gives CASSLGILAGQETQYF. The variable domain in full, with the rest retrieved from reference TRBV5-4 and TRBJ2-5, is ETGVTQSPTHLIKTRGQQVTLRCSSQSGHNTVSWYQQALGQGPQFIFQYYREEENGRGNFPPRFSGLQFPNYSSELNVNALELDDSALYLCASSLGILAGQETQYFGPGTRLLVL.

This clonotype was detected only a few times. This rearrangement joins TRBV5-4 to TRBJ2-1; D possibly corresponds to TRBD1 (5 bases). This CDR3 has 17 residues. Germline V gene data show CDR1 as SGHNT and CDR2 as YYREEE (reference sequence). The V and J ends lost 3 bases and 1 base respectively, with 17 bases between them. The CDR3 region is CASSSKTRAISYNEQFF. Here the CDR3 DNA reads TGTGCCAGCAGCTCAAAGACCAGGGCGATATCCTACAATGAGCAGTTCTTC.

This clonotype was picked up one time. The rearrangement joins TRBV4-1 to TRBJ2-7; perhaps TRBD2 as D (7 bases). Germline V gene data show CDR1 as MGHRA and CDR2 as YSYEKL. The V and J ends lost 7 bases and 3 bases respectively, with 13 bases between them. This CDR3 has 13 amino acids. CDR3 in DNA: TGCGCCAGCACCTCAGGGGAGGGCTACGAGCAGTACTTC. It specifies CASTSGEGYEQYF.

The J gene is TRBJ2-3, the V gene TRBV5-1; D possibly corresponds to TRBD2 (6 bases). This CDR3 is 14 amino acids long. CDR1 and CDR2 from the germline V gene are SGHRS and YFSETQ. V was shortened by 5 bases and J by 4 bases, with 14 bases between the two germline ends. CDR3 sequence: CASRLWGGSDTQYF. The CDR3 region has the DNA TGCGCCAGCAGGCTTTGGGGAGGCTCAGATACGCAGTATTTT.

The CDR3 DNA is TGTGCCAGCAGCTTTGTAGCGGGAGTAGGTACAGATACGCAGTATTTT. The encoded protein is CASSFVAGVGTDTQYF. V gene TRBV7-3 combines with J gene TRBJ2-3; TRBD2 matches at 9 bases. The CDR3 has 16 amino acids. Germline trimming cut 3 bases from V and 3 bases from J; bases unmatched to any gene: 7. CDR1 and CDR2 from the germline V gene are SGHTA and FQGTGA.

This chain links TRBV6-2 or TRBV6-3 with TRBJ2-5; 7 nucleotides agree with TRBD1. The V and J ends lost 7 bases and 0 bases, in that order; junction bases with no gene match: 26. The CDR3 covers 21 residues. Germline V CDR1 and CDR2: MNHEY, SVGEGT. The CDR3 nucleotides are TGTGCCAGCATAGGGGACCCCGACAGGGCGGTAGGGGCCGTGTACCAAGAGACCCAGTACTTC. Its translation is CASIGDPDRAVGAVYQETQYF.

Notes on this clonotype: A single base separates this from a much larger clone, so it may be a read error. The chain is built from TRBV10-3 and TRBJ2-7; D is unclear. V lost 2 bases and J 7 bases, leaving 15 bases between the germline ends. CDR3 length equals 14 residues. Germline V gene sequence: CDR1 ENHRY, CDR2 SYGVKD. For the CDR3, the DNA is TGTGCCATCAGTGAGCCAGAAACTTACAATGAGCAGTACTTC. This translates into CAISEPETYNEQYF.

This clonotype has more than one count but fewer than ten. The chain has TRBV29-1 and TRBJ2-3; D possibly corresponds to TRBD2 (6 bases). The ends were cut back, 3 bases at V and 2 bases at J, with 12 bases in the middle. The germline V gene has CDR1 SQVTM and CDR2 ANQGSEA. CDR3 length equals 14 residues. The chain's CDR3 is CSVDGGTLTDTQYF. CDR3 DNA: TGCAGCGTTGATGGAGGGACCCTCACAGATACGCAGTATTTT.

This clonotype occurred a few times. The chain uses TRBV5-1 and TRBJ2-7, with D perhaps matching TRBD1 (7 bases). This CDR3 contains 15 residues. V lost 4 bases, J lost 1 base, and 15 bases lay in between. The germline gives CDR1 SGHRS, CDR2 YFSETQ. CDR3 region: CASSPGGTASYEQYF. The CDR3 region has the DNA TGCGCCAGCAGCCCAGGGGGGACAGCGTCCTACGAGCAGTACTTC.

V usage is TRBV15 and J usage is TRBJ2-1; D not certain. The V and J ends lost 1 base and 4 bases respectively, with 11 bases between them. This CDR3 is built from 15 residues. Germline CDR1 reads LNHNV; CDR2 reads YYDKDF (reference sequence). The CDR3 loop reads CATSRVAYPYNEQFF. The CDR3 DNA reads TGTGCCACCAGCAGAGTCGCCTATCCTTACAATGAGCAGTTCTTC.

This chain uses TRBV30 with TRBJ2-7, with 10 bases matching TRBD2. V lost 2 bases and J lost 0; bases outside the gene matches: 7. Looked up from germline, CDR1 is GTSNPN and CDR2 is SVGIG (reference sequence). This CDR3 has 16 residues. The CDR3 loop is CAWSQGLAGVSYEQYF. CDR3 DNA sequence: TGTGCCTGGAGTCAAGGGCTAGCGGGAGTCTCCTACGAGCAGTACTTC.

This clonotype was counted once. The chain joins TRBV27 to TRBJ2-7; D unresolved. The CDR3 runs 14 residues. V was pared by 3 bases and J by 2 bases, with 11 bases between. The germline CDR1 and CDR2 sequences are MNHEY and SMNVEV (reference sequence). DNA for the CDR3: TGTGCCAGCAGTTTCACCCCTGATACCTACGAGCAGTACTTC. The encoded protein is CASSFTPDTYEQYF.

The J gene is TRBJ1-1, the V gene TRBV6-1, with a weak D call TRBD1 (6 bases). V was shortened by 6 bases and J by 5 bases, with 16 bases between the two germline ends. Germline V CDR1 and CDR2: MNHNS, SASEGT. The CDR3 runs 14 residues. CDR3: CASSLNRVGTEAFF. The CDR3 DNA sequence: TGTGCCAGCAGCCTCAACAGGGTTGGGACTGAAGCTTTCTTT.

The genes are TRBV12-3 or TRBV12-4 and TRBJ2-1; no clear D gene. This CDR3 contains 14 residues. Trimming left V 5 bases short and J 5 bases short, with 13 bases between. The DNA for the CDR3 is TGTGCCAGCAGTACCGGGTCCCTTAACAATGAGCAGTTCTTC. Its protein is CASSTGSLNNEQFF.

The chain is built from TRBV7-2 and TRBJ2-5; D gene uncertain. The CDR3 extends over 16 amino acids. Trimming took off 4 bases at V and 0 bases at J, with 15 bases between the two ends. CDR1 SGHTA and CDR2 FQGNSA come from the germline V gene. The CDR3 sequence is CASSSRRAGHQETQYF. The CDR3 region has the DNA TGTGCCAGCAGCTCCCGCCGGGCCGGCCACCAAGAGACCCAGTACTTC.

The chain links TRBV21-1 to TRBJ1-5; TRBD1 is taken as the D call from the table, unchecked against the DNA. TRBV21-1 is annotated as a pseudogene. The CDR3 loop spans 17 amino acids. CDR3 in amino acids: CASSKVGRGEGNQPQHF. The CDR3 nucleotides are TGTGCCAGCAGCAAAGTGGGGCGGGGGGAAGGCAATCAGCCCCAGCATTTT.

V and J are TRBV14 and TRBJ2-5; 11 bases align to TRBD2. CDR3 length: 16 amino acids. Per germline, CDR1 SGHDN and CDR2 FVKESK. V lost 5 bases to trimming and J lost 5 bases; unmatched junction nucleotides: 10. CDR3: CASSARLAGLGETQYF. For the CDR3, the DNA is TGTGCCAGCAGCGCACGACTAGCGGGATTGGGTGAGACCCAGTACTTC.

This rearrangement joins TRBV27 to TRBJ1-6, with TRBD1 as a possible D gene (5 bases). Germline V gene lookup returns CDR1 MNHEY and CDR2 SMNVEV (reference sequence). The CDR3 runs to 16 residues. V was clipped by 5 bases and J by 8 bases, with 19 bases between them. CDR3 sequence: CASSRPTQGVYSPLHF. Written as DNA, the CDR3 is TGTGCCAGCAGTAGGCCGACTCAGGGAGTGTATTCACCCCTCCACTTT.

This chain connects TRBV5-1 to TRBJ1-2; D is ambiguous. V dropped 3 bases and J dropped 4 bases, with 13 bases sitting between them. The CDR3 has 14 amino acids. Germline CDR1 SGHRS, CDR2 YFSETQ. The CDR3 DNA sequence: TGCGCCAGCAGCTCTGAAGACAAATTCTATGGCTACACCTTC. This codes for CASSSEDKFYGYTF.

This clonotype was recorded at least ten times. The CDR3 bases are TGTGCCAGCAGCTTACTGCAAGAGACCCAGTACTTC. Translation gives CASSLLQETQYF. The V and J genes are TRBV7-9 and TRBJ2-5; D unresolved. Germline loops: CDR1 SEHNR, CDR2 FQNEAQ (reference sequence). Trimming cost V 2 bases and J 2 bases, with 3 bases left between them. The CDR3 contains 12 residues.

In its sample, this clonotype was seen a few times. The rearrangement uses TRBV4-1 and TRBJ2-7; D ambiguous. Matching the DNA end better, TRBJ2-5 makes the J call doubtful. Germline loops: CDR1 MGHRA, CDR2 YSYEKL. The CDR3 runs 15 residues. The DNA of the CDR3 is TGCGCCAGCAGCCACCGGCCCGCTGAGGTGAGGACCCAGTACTTC. The encoded protein is CASSHRPAEVRTQYF.

The chain is built from TRBV6-4 and TRBJ2-4, with 7 bases that match TRBD2. V was clipped by 0 bases and J by 2 bases; unmatched bases: 1. CDR3 length equals 15 residues. Germline CDR1 MRHNA, CDR2 SNTAGT. In DNA form, the CDR3 reads TGTGCCAGCAGTGACTCGGGAGGGCCCAAAAACATTCAGTACTTC. This encodes CASSDSGGPKNIQYF.

This clonotype has only a few counts. This chain uses TRBV20-1 with TRBJ2-1; no definite D call. CDR1 and CDR2 from the germline V gene are DFQATT and SNEGSKA (reference sequence). Between the trimmed V and J ends, which lost 4 bases and 4 bases, there was a span of 2 bases. The CDR3 spans 10 residues. The CDR3 nucleotides read TGCAGTGCTACTTACAATGAGCAGTTCTTC. Protein: CSATYNEQFF.

This sequence joins TRBV12-3 or TRBV12-4 and TRBJ2-3; TRBD2 aligns across 9 bases. The trim removed 5 bases at V and 6 bases at J, leaving 9 bases unmatched. The CDR3 covers 15 residues. CDR3 residues: CASSGGLAGGDTQYF. The DNA for the CDR3 is TGTGCCAGCAGTGGGGGACTAGCCGGGGGCGATACGCAGTATTTT.

This clonotype was seen only a few times. The chain joins TRBV20-1 to TRBJ1-5; D may be TRBD1 (6 bases). CDR3 length equals 14 residues. Germline CDR1 reads DFQATT; CDR2 reads SNEGSKA (reference sequence). V was shortened by 5 bases and J by 3 bases, with 14 bases between the two germline ends. CDR3: CSAAGDAANQPQHF. CDR3 DNA sequence: TGCAGTGCTGCAGGGGACGCGGCCAATCAGCCCCAGCATTTT.